These 23 T cell receptor beta chains came from one sample sequenced in a study of T-cell reconstitution after alpha-beta-depleted transplantation in children. Preparation of the TCRbeta library used unique molecular identifiers. TCRdb re-analysed the PCR reads in MiXCR, keeping a single row per CDR3 protein. Of more than 500,000 distinct CDR3 sequences listed, approximately 10% are singletons. Material: PBMCs, mostly from graft donor cells, obtained 180 days after TCRalphabeta/CD19-depleted stem cell transplant. These TCRs come from a female patient younger than 10 who had a stem cell transplant for aplastic anemia, so the T cells may come from the graft donor.

This clonotype was counted ten times or more. This chain joins TRBV7-8 and TRBJ1-1; possible D gene TRBD1, 5 bases. The germline V gene encodes CDR1 SGHVS and CDR2 FQNEAQ. The CDR3 has 14 residues. V was shortened by 1 base and J by 2 bases, with 8 bases between the two germline ends. The CDR3 DNA sequence: TGTGCCAGCAGCTTAGGACAGTTCAACACTGAAGCTTTCTTT. It is translated as CASSLGQFNTEAFF.

This clonotype has just a few counts. This chain connects TRBV4-3 to TRBJ2-7, with D hard to call. The V gene lost 0 bases and the J gene lost 3 bases, with 12 bases spanning the gap. This CDR3 is built from 15 residues. The germline V gene encodes CDR1 LGHNA and CDR2 YSLEER. CDR3 protein: CASSQDKVAGYEQYF. The CDR3 DNA is TGCGCCAGCAGCCAAGACAAGGTGGCAGGCTACGAGCAGTACTTC.

The J gene is TRBJ2-1, the V gene TRBV7-3, with D uncertain. Germline CDR1 is SGHTA and CDR2 is FQGTGA. Trimming stripped 2 bases from V and 2 bases from J, with 13 bases between. The CDR3 loop spans 16 amino acids. The CDR3 DNA follows: TGTGCCAGCAGCTTACAATCGGGTGGGCCCTACAATGAGCAGTTCTTC. Amino acid sequence: CASSLQSGGPYNEQFF.

This clonotype was counted between two and nine times. The DNA of the CDR3 is TGCAGTGCTAGAGATAGGGGGGCCGGGGAGCTGTTTTTT. Its protein product is CSARDRGAGELFF. The chain links TRBV20-1 to TRBJ2-2; the D gene could be TRBD1 or TRBD2 (6 bases each). This CDR3 has 13 amino acids. Trimming removed 0 bases from V and 6 bases from J, with 8 bases in between. CDR1 DFQATT and CDR2 SNEGSKA come from the germline V gene (reference sequence).

The rearrangement joins TRBV5-1 to TRBJ2-3; D may be TRBD1 (6 bases). Looked up from germline, CDR1 is SGHRS and CDR2 is YFSETQ. The V and J ends lost 4 bases and 2 bases respectively, with 17 bases between them. This CDR3 has 16 residues. CDR3 bases: TGCGCCAGCAGCATGGGGGCTAGTAGTTTCACAGATACGCAGTATTTT. This sequence encodes CASSMGASSFTDTQYF.

As for this clonotype: The conserved phenylalanine or tryptophan is not found at the CDR3 terminus, so this likely reflects a read error. This chain links TRBV6-2 or TRBV6-3 with TRBJ2-7; TRBD2 matches at 12 bases. The CDR3 length is 18 residues. Per the germline V gene, CDR1 is MNHEY and CDR2 is SVGEGT. V lost 2 bases and J lost 0; bases outside the gene matches: 8. The CDR3 loop is CASSYESSGRAASYEQYL. The CDR3 coding sequence is TGTGCCAGCAGTTACGAGTCTAGCGGGAGGGCCGCCTCCTACGAGCAGTACCTC.

This sequence joins TRBV15 and TRBJ2-3; no firm D call. The V and J ends lost 0 bases and 0 bases respectively, with 7 bases between them. The CDR3 is 15 amino acids. Germline V gene lookup returns CDR1 LNHNV and CDR2 YYDKDF (reference sequence). The CDR3 region is CATSRDIPSTDTQYF. The CDR3 DNA reads as TGTGCCACCAGCAGAGATATTCCTAGCACAGATACGCAGTATTTT.

This clonotype came up a few times. This chain joins TRBV29-1 and TRBJ1-2; D gene unclear. Germline V gene data show CDR1 as SQVTM and CDR2 as ANQGSEA. CDR3 length equals 11 residues. V lost 3 bases, J lost 4 bases, and 6 bases lay in between. The CDR3 loop reads CSVDLSYGYTF. CDR3 in DNA: TGCAGCGTTGATTTATCCTATGGCTACACCTTC. The whole variable domain, remainder taken from reference TRBV29-1 and TRBJ1-2, is SAVISQKPSRDICQRGTSLTIQCQVDSQVTMMFWYRQQPGQSLTLIATANQGSEATYESGFVIDKFPISRPNLTFSTLTVSNMSPEDSSIYLCSVDLSYGYTFGSGTRLTVV.

The rearrangement uses TRBV6-2 or TRBV6-3 and TRBJ2-7; D is perhaps TRBD1 or TRBD2 (5 bases each). With 2 bases removed from V and 2 bases from J, the gap between germline ends came to 13 bases. CDR1 is MNHEY and CDR2 is SVGEGT in the germline V gene. The CDR3 extends over 15 amino acids. DNA of the CDR3: TGTGCCAGCAGTTACCCCAGGGACGGAGCCTACGAGCAGTACGTC. This encodes CASSYPRDGAYEQYV.

This clonotype ranks as medium-sized. The genes are TRBV2 and TRBJ2-1; 12 nucleotides align to TRBD2. V dropped 1 base and J dropped 2; count of bases not matched to a gene: 6. Germline V CDR1 and CDR2: SNHLY, FYNNEI. The CDR3 covers 18 residues. Here the CDR3 reads CASSEGTSGVGPYNEQFF. DNA for the CDR3: TGTGCCAGCAGTGAAGGGACTAGCGGGGTGGGGCCCTACAATGAGCAGTTCTTC. Filled out from reference TRBV2 and TRBJ2-1, the complete variable domain reads EPEVTQTPSHQVTQMGQEVILRCVPISNHLYFYWYRQILGQKVEFLVSFYNNEISEKSEIFDDQFSVERPDGSNFTLKIRSTKLEDSAMYFCASSEGTSGVGPYNEQFFGPGTRLTVL.

The chain couples TRBV2 to TRBJ2-1; no firm D call. Trimming took 8 bases from V and 0 from J, leaving 14 bases between them. This CDR3 comprises 15 residues. Germline V gives CDR1 SNHLY, CDR2 FYNNEI. As DNA, the CDR3 is TGTGCCAGCGTAACGGCGGAGAGCTCCTACAATGAGCAGTTCTTC. Translation gives CASVTAESSYNEQFF.

This clonotype was counted between two and nine times. The chain combines TRBV3-1 with TRBJ2-6; unclear D gene. Looked up from germline, CDR1 is LGHDT and CDR2 is YNNKEL (reference sequence). This CDR3 comprises 18 residues. The germline V and J ends were trimmed by 5 bases and 0 bases, with 17 bases remaining between them. This CDR3 is CASSSTWAGLSGANVLTF. Here the CDR3 DNA reads TGTGCCAGCAGCTCCACTTGGGCAGGTCTCTCTGGGGCCAACGTCCTGACTTTC.

The chain combines TRBV7-2 with TRBJ2-1; TRBD2 agrees at 11 bases. This CDR3 is 15 amino acids long. Germline CDR1 reads SGHTA; CDR2 reads FQGNSA. After removal of 5 bases from V and 10 bases from J, the junction contained 10 bases not matched to a gene. DNA for the CDR3: TGTGCCAGCAGCCTTACTAGCGGGAGTCCGGTCGAGCAGTTCTTC. Translation: CASSLTSGSPVEQFF.

This chain uses TRBV25-1 with TRBJ2-5; possible D gene TRBD1, 6 bases. V lost 4 bases and J 4 bases, leaving 16 bases between the germline ends. The length of the CDR3 is 15 residues. Germline-derived CDR1 and CDR2 are MGHDK and SYGVNS. In DNA, the CDR3 is TGTGCCAGCAGTGGGGCAGGGGCTGGGAGAGAGACCCAGTACTTC. It yields the protein CASSGAGAGRETQYF. The full variable domain, in which reference TRBV25-1 and TRBJ2-5 provide the parts outside the CDR3, is EADIYQTPRYLVIGTGKKITLECSQTMGHDKMYWYQQDPGMELHLIHYSYGVNSTEKGDLSSESTVSRIRTEHFPLTLESARPSHTSQYLCASSGAGAGRETQYFGPGTRLLVL.

This clonotype showed up just a few times. The gene calls are TRBV27 and TRBJ2-2; 7 positions match TRBD1. The V gene's germline CDR1 is MNHEY and CDR2 SMNVEV (reference sequence). Unmatched junction bases numbered 4, after V lost 1 base and J lost 5 bases. CDR3 length equals 15 residues. The CDR3 is CASSLYRGDTGELFF. DNA for the CDR3: TGTGCCAGCAGTTTATACAGGGGAGATACCGGGGAGCTGTTTTTT.

The gene calls are TRBV4-3 and TRBJ1-5; tentatively, D is TRBD1 (5 bases). Germline V gene data show CDR1 as LGHNA and CDR2 as YSLEER. The CDR3 has 16 residues. V lost 4 bases and J lost 5, with 18 bases in between. CDR3 nucleotide sequence: TGCGCCAGCAGCCCAGAACCAGGGAGGTGGGATCAGCCCCAGCATTTT. Translation: CASSPEPGRWDQPQHF.

The V call is TRBV28, the J call TRBJ2-2; 9 bases match TRBD1. Germline V gene lookup returns CDR1 MDHEN and CDR2 SYDVKM. The CDR3 runs 14 residues. With 6 bases clipped from V and 5 bases from J, the junction kept 4 bases outside the gene matches. The CDR3 protein is CASSRQGETGELFF. CDR3 in DNA: TGTGCCAGCAGCAGACAGGGGGAAACCGGGGAGCTGTTTTTT.

This clonotype was seen only a few times. The chain couples TRBV7-9 to TRBJ2-7, with D uncertain. V was shortened by 1 base and J by 7 bases, with 20 bases between the two germline ends. CDR1 is SEHNR, CDR2 FQNEAQ, per germline (reference sequence). The CDR3 totals 16 residues. The CDR3 DNA reads TGTGCCAGCAGCTTAGGGGTGGGCCCTACCCTTGAGGAGCAGTACGTC. This encodes CASSLGVGPTLEEQYV.

This clonotype turned up a few times. The chain has TRBV11-3 and TRBJ2-7, with 8 bases fitting TRBD1. Looked up from germline, CDR1 is SGHNT and CDR2 is YENEEA. V shed 1 base, J shed 3 bases, and the junction held 8 bases outside the gene matches. The CDR3 is made up of 16 amino acids. CDR3 bases: TGTGCCAGCAGCTTAGGCGGGCAGGGGGCATTCTACGAGCAGTACGTC. Amino acids: CASSLGGQGAFYEQYV.

The sample holds a few counts of this clonotype. The chain carries TRBV29-1 and TRBJ2-5; tentatively, D is TRBD2 (6 bases). This CDR3 is built from 13 residues. V was shortened by 3 bases and J by 5 bases, with 13 bases between the two germline ends. Germline lookup yields CDR1 SQVTM and CDR2 ANQGSEA. The CDR3 loop reads CSVDGGRMETQYF. The CDR3 DNA reads TGCAGCGTTGATGGGGGGAGGATGGAGACCCAGTACTTC.

V and J are TRBV4-3 and TRBJ2-1, with D hard to call. CDR3 size: 17 residues. Germline V lookup: CDR1 LGHNA, CDR2 YSLEER. Trimming shortened V by 1 base and J by 9 bases, and 22 bases separated the two germline ends. CDR3 loop: CASSQALLSPLVGEQFF. CDR3 in DNA: TGCGCCAGCAGCCAAGCTTTACTATCTCCCTTAGTTGGTGAGCAGTTCTTC.

This clonotype was counted a few times. The genes are TRBV7-2 and TRBJ2-7; TRBD1 matches at 9 bases. Germline CDR1 reads SGHTA; CDR2 reads FQGNSA. V was pared by 1 base and J by 4 bases, with 14 bases of the junction left unmatched. The CDR3 is 18 residues long. CDR3 in amino acids: CASSLGYGGQGDLYEQYF. CDR3 DNA sequence: TGTGCCAGCAGCTTAGGCTACGGGGGACAGGGTGATCTGTACGAGCAGTACTTC.

This clonotype was seen many times. The genes are TRBV12-3 or TRBV12-4 and TRBJ2-5, with 7 nucleotides matching TRBD1. CDR3 length: 16 amino acids. V trimming: 4 bases; J trimming: 5 bases; junction bases outside the gene matches: 13. CDR3: CASSSLTPTGLETQYF. The CDR3 nucleotides are TGTGCCAGCAGTTCACTAACTCCGACAGGGCTGGAGACCCAGTACTTC.